These 26 T cell receptor beta chains came from one sample sequenced in a study of a mutant IDH1 vaccine in newly diagnosed glioma. Libraries were prepared by immunoSEQ multiplex PCR; TCRdb keeps only in-frame clonotypes and omits some of them. The data contain tens of thousands of clones, 83% of them seen just once; the ten biggest clones take up approximately 4.5%. Time point in this sample: baseline, week 1 (first vaccination visit). Sample treatment: pre-vaccination baseline after standard-of-care therapy. This specimen was peripheral blood mononuclear cells (PBMCs), taken from a glioma patient treated with radiotherapy, temozolomide or both. The receptors here all came from a woman between 18 and 30 years old with glioma. Some clones in this sample may be carry-over from other donors' samples.

The CDR3 region has the DNA TGTGCCAGCAGCCTATTCCAGGGGGCCAGCGGCTACACCTTC. Residues: CASSLFQGASGYTF. The chain recombines TRBV5-6 with TRBJ1-2; TRBD1 matches at 8 bases. The length of the CDR3 is 14 residues. Germline V gives CDR1 SGHDT, CDR2 YYEEEE. V dropped 4 bases and J dropped 8; count of bases not matched to a gene: 10.

This rearrangement joins TRBV5-4 to TRBJ2-5; 13 positions agree with TRBD2. CDR1 and CDR2 (germline): SGHNT, YYREEE (reference sequence). This CDR3 contains 17 residues. The junction had 10 bases not matched to a gene; V was cut back by 4 bases and J by 4 bases. The CDR3 loop reads CASSKPTSGGAGETQYF. As DNA, the CDR3 is TGTGCCAGCAGCAAACCAACTAGCGGGGGGGCCGGAGAGACCCAGTACTTC.

The chain is built from TRBV5-1 and TRBJ1-1; TRBD1 matches 8 bases. The ends lost 4 bases at V and 2 bases at J; junction bases unmatched: 7. This CDR3 has 15 residues. Germline V gene lookup returns CDR1 SGHRS and CDR2 YFSETQ. CDR3 sequence (DNA): TGCGCCAGCAGCGCAGGGGGCCAGGGAAACACTGAAGCTTTCTTT. Its protein product is CASSAGGQGNTEAFF.

This clone is a singleton in its sample. V gene TRBV29-1 combines with J gene TRBJ2-5, with TRBD2 matching 11 bases. The germline gives CDR1 SQVTM, CDR2 ANQGSEA. CDR3 length: 17 residues. The junction had 19 bases not matched to a gene; V was cut back by 7 bases and J by 6 bases. Here the CDR3 reads CSARLAGSPSVGKTQYF. CDR3 DNA sequence: TGCAGCGCCCGACTAGCGGGGAGCCCTAGTGTCGGGAAGACCCAGTACTTC.

This clone has a single count. The chain carries TRBV5-1 and TRBJ1-1; 7 bases match TRBD1. In germline, CDR1 is SGHRS, CDR2 YFSETQ. This CDR3 has 14 amino acids. Losses at the gene ends were 7 bases for V and 1 base for J; bases not matched to a gene: 7. CDR3 residues: CASRPTGWNTEAFF. DNA for the CDR3: TGCGCCAGCCGGCCGACAGGGTGGAACACTGAAGCTTTCTTT.

In its sample, this clone was seen a few times. This chain connects TRBV29-1 to TRBJ2-1; D is unresolved. In germline, CDR1 is SQVTM, CDR2 ANQGSEA. The ends were cut back, 5 bases at V and 3 bases at J, with 20 bases in the middle. The CDR3 sequence is 16 residues long. This CDR3 is CSVPLLERVDYNEQFF. In DNA form, the CDR3 reads TGCAGCGTTCCTCTCTTGGAACGGGTGGACTACAATGAGCAGTTCTTC.

The V and J genes are TRBV9 and TRBJ2-2, with D maybe TRBD1 (5 bases). Per germline, CDR1 SGDLS and CDR2 YYNGEE. The CDR3 spans 15 residues. Between the trimmed V and J ends, which lost 2 bases and 4 bases, there was a span of 12 bases. This CDR3 reads CASSVGAGPTGELFF. DNA of the CDR3: TGTGCCAGCAGCGTTGGGGCCGGACCCACCGGGGAGCTGTTTTTT.

This chain links TRBV6-5 with TRBJ2-7, with D unclear. CDR1 and CDR2 from the germline V gene are MNHEY and SVGAGI. V lost 8 bases, J lost 3 bases, and 8 bases lay in between. CDR3 length: 11 residues. The chain's CDR3 is CASGLYYEQYF. CDR3 DNA sequence: TGTGCCAGCGGTCTCTACTACGAGCAGTACTTC.

The CDR3 is CASSQTTGFYGYTF. The DNA for the CDR3 is TGCGCCAGCAGCCAAACCACAGGCTTCTATGGCTACACCTTC. The chain links TRBV4-3 to TRBJ1-2; a weak D match, TRBD1 (5 bases). CDR1 and CDR2 from the germline V gene are LGHNA and YSLEER. This CDR3 spans 14 amino acids. The germline V and J ends were trimmed by 2 bases and 4 bases, with 11 bases remaining between them.

CDR3 in DNA: TGCGCCAGCAGCCAAAGGTCGGGGTCCTACGAGCAGTACTTC. It translates to CASSQRSGSYEQYF. The J gene is TRBJ2-7, the V gene TRBV4-1, with TRBD2 as a possible D gene (5 bases). Germline CDR1 MGHRA, CDR2 YSYEKL. Between the trimmed V and J ends, which lost 2 bases and 1 base, there was a span of 9 bases. The CDR3 has 14 residues.

The chain joins TRBV12-5 to TRBJ1-2; no firm D call. V lost 7 bases to trimming and J lost 4 bases, with 13 bases between them. CDR3 length: 13 amino acids. The germline V gene encodes CDR1 LGHNT and CDR2 FRNRAP. The CDR3, as DNA: TGTGCTAGTGAAAATCGGACGGTCTATGGCTACACCTTC. This gives the protein CASENRTVYGYTF.

The V and J genes are TRBV6-6 and TRBJ2-7; 7 nucleotides align to TRBD1. Germline CDR1 MNHNY, CDR2 SVGAGI (reference sequence). Trimming removed 8 bases from V and 3 bases from J; junction bases left unmatched: 1. The length of the CDR3 is 11 residues. The CDR3 loop is CASRDSYEQYF. CDR3 nucleotides: TGTGCCAGCCGGGACAGCTACGAGCAGTACTTC.

As concerns this clone: Germline is not matched at one junction end, which may reflect a read error. The CDR3 bases are TGTGCCAGCTCTAGCGGACCCAGCCGGGACAACGAGCAGTTCTTC. The encoded protein is CASSSGPSRDNEQFF. The V gene is TRBV5-6, the J gene TRBJ2-1; a weak D match, TRBD2 (7 bases). Germline V gives CDR1 SGHDT, CDR2 YYEEEE. The CDR3 is made up of 15 amino acids. The whole variable domain, remainder taken from reference TRBV5-6 and TRBJ2-1, is DAGVTQSPTHLIKTRGQQVTLRCSPKSGHDTVSWYQQALGQGPQFIFQYYEEEERQRGNFPDRFSGHQFPNYSSELNVNALLLGDSALYLCASSSGPSRDNEQFFGPGTRLTVL.

The V gene is TRBV25-1, the J gene TRBJ1-2, with TRBD1 as a possible D gene (5 bases). The CDR3 contains 12 residues. CDR1 is MGHDK and CDR2 is SYGVNS in the germline V gene. Trimming left V 5 bases short and J 8 bases short, with 12 bases between. CDR3: CASSRDAGGYTF. In DNA form, the CDR3 reads TGTGCCAGCAGTAGGGACGCTGGAGGCTACACCTTC.

The rearrangement links TRBV7-9 to TRBJ1-6; D possibly corresponds to TRBD1 (6 bases). Looked up from germline, CDR1 is SEHNR and CDR2 is FQNEAQ (reference sequence). The V and J ends lost 1 base and 9 bases respectively, with 10 bases between them. The CDR3 spans 14 residues. The DNA of the CDR3 is TGTGCCAGCAGCTTAGGGGGAGGGGGTTCACCCCTCCACTTT. This encodes CASSLGGGGSPLHF.

The V call is TRBV4-1, the J call TRBJ2-7; 8 bases align to TRBD1. The V gene's germline CDR1 is MGHRA and CDR2 YSYEKL. V shed 0 bases, J shed 12 bases, and the junction held 7 bases outside the gene matches. CDR3 length: 13 residues. This CDR3 reads CASSQDVRTGPYF. In DNA form, the CDR3 reads TGCGCCAGCAGCCAAGATGTAAGGACAGGGCCGTACTTC.

Here the CDR3 DNA reads TGTGCCAGCAGTTACGAACCCGGCCAGGCTAATGAAAAACTGTTTTTT. It is translated as CASSYEPGQANEKLFF. The chain uses TRBV6-5 and TRBJ1-4; D gene ambiguous. CDR3 length: 16 amino acids. Germline CDR1 MNHEY, CDR2 SVGAGI. V was trimmed by 2 bases and J by 3 bases, leaving 13 bases between them.

The CDR3 region is CASSLAAELDTQYF. CDR3 nucleotide sequence: TGTGCCAGCAGCTTAGCGGCGGAGTTAGATACGCAGTATTTT. The chain employs TRBV7-9 and TRBJ2-3; D is ambiguous. CDR1 and CDR2 (germline): SEHNR, FQNEAQ (reference sequence). The length of the CDR3 is 14 residues. V was cut by 0 bases and J by 5 bases, with 9 bases left in between. The full variable domain, completed using reference TRBV7-9 and TRBJ2-3, is DTGVSQNPRHKITKRGQNVTFRCDPISEHNRLYWYRQTLGQGPEFLTYFQNEAQLEKSRLLSDRFSAERPKGSFSTLEIQRTEQGDSAMYLCASSLAAELDTQYFGPGTRLTVL.

V usage is TRBV12-5 and J usage is TRBJ2-3; maybe TRBD1 (5 bases). The V gene's germline CDR1 is LGHNT and CDR2 FRNRAP. This CDR3 contains 13 residues. V was clipped by 3 bases and J by 3 bases, with 7 bases between them. CDR3: CASGFQGTDTQYF. CDR3 coding DNA: TGTGCTAGTGGTTTCCAGGGAACAGATACGCAGTATTTT.

The genes are TRBV28 and TRBJ2-7; tentative D call: TRBD2 (6 bases). CDR1 is MDHEN, CDR2 SYDVKM, per germline. This CDR3 is 13 amino acids long. V was pared by 5 bases and J by 1 base, with 9 bases between. CDR3 nucleotide sequence: TGTGCCAGCAGTCCGCGGGGATCCTACGAGCAGTACTTC. Translated, it gives CASSPRGSYEQYF.

The chain uses TRBV18 and TRBJ1-1; no clear D. Deletions cut 5 bases from V and 5 bases from J, with 9 bases between. The CDR3 contains 12 residues. Germline V gene sequence: CDR1 KGHSH, CDR2 LQKENI. Here the CDR3 reads CASSGSRTEAFF. The CDR3 coding sequence is TGTGCCAGCTCAGGGTCGCGAACTGAAGCTTTCTTT.

The chain has TRBV5-1 and TRBJ2-3; weak D call: TRBD2 (5 bases). Trimming took off 6 bases at V and 1 base at J, with 9 bases between the two ends. The CDR3 has 13 residues. CDR1 SGHRS and CDR2 YFSETQ come from the germline V gene. The CDR3 loop reads CASKTGGTDTQYF. For the CDR3, the DNA is TGCGCCAGCAAGACCGGGGGCACAGATACGCAGTATTTT.

The chain is built from TRBV4-1 and TRBJ1-2; a weak D match, TRBD1 (6 bases). This CDR3 has 16 amino acids. CDR1 is MGHRA, CDR2 YSYEKL, per germline. Trimming removed 3 bases from V and 10 bases from J, with 24 bases in between. The CDR3 region is CASSQVIDRQVGSYTF. CDR3 nucleotide sequence: TGCGCCAGCAGCCAGGTTATAGACAGGCAAGTTGGGTCCTACACCTTC.

The rearrangement uses TRBV2 and TRBJ2-7, with 10 bases identical to TRBD2. Trimming removed 7 bases from V and 2 bases from J; junction bases left unmatched: 2. Looked up from germline, CDR1 is SNHLY and CDR2 is FYNNEI. The length of the CDR3 is 13 residues. The CDR3 DNA reads TGTGCCAGCACTAGCGGGAGACCCTACGAGCAGTACTTC. This translates into CASTSGRPYEQYF.

This clone is a singleton in its sample. This sequence joins TRBV5-1 and TRBJ2-2; TRBD2 matches at 11 bases. The CDR3 has 17 residues. Per the germline V gene, CDR1 is SGHRS and CDR2 is YFSETQ. The V segment lost 4 bases and the J segment 4 bases; nucleotides outside the gene matches: 9. The CDR3 protein is CASSPTSGVQGTGELFF. CDR3 DNA: TGCGCCAGCAGCCCGACTAGCGGGGTTCAGGGCACCGGGGAGCTGTTTTTT.

The chain combines TRBV7-2 with TRBJ2-1; no clear D gene. Trimming took off 9 bases at V and 7 bases at J, with 13 bases between the two ends. CDR3 length: 12 amino acids. The germline V gene has CDR1 SGHTA and CDR2 FQGNSA. The CDR3 DNA is TGTGCCAGTAGTAGCTCATCGAATGAGCAGTTCTTC. It yields the protein CASSSSSNEQFF.